Listed here are 4 T cell receptor beta chains from one sample, sequenced in a study of blood T cell repertoires in COVID-19. Libraries were prepared by immunoSEQ multiplex PCR; TCRdb keeps only in-frame clonotypes and omits some of them. Of about 46,000 clones listed, 85% to 90% are singletons. Sequences were obtained from PBMCs or T cells enriched from blood (not recorded which). The receptors were sampled from a woman between 45 and 60 years old who had recovered from COVID-19.

CDR3 nucleotides: TGTGCCAGTCCCAAACCCACAGGGGCTAGCAATCAGCCCCAGCATTTT. Protein sequence: CASPKPTGASNQPQHF. The genes are TRBV19 and TRBJ1-5; 7 nucleotides align to TRBD1. In germline, CDR1 is LNHDA, CDR2 SQIVND (reference sequence). The junction had 10 bases not matched to a gene; V was cut back by 8 bases and J by 0 bases. The CDR3 contains 16 residues.

The chain has TRBV6-2 or TRBV6-3 and TRBJ2-2; 12 bases are shared with TRBD2. In germline, CDR1 is MNHEY, CDR2 SVGEGT. V shed 0 bases and J 6 bases; nucleotides not matched to a gene: 8. The CDR3 is 18 amino acids. The chain's CDR3 is CASSYSNLGLAGPGELFF. The CDR3, as DNA: TGTGCCAGCAGTTACTCGAATTTGGGACTAGCGGGTCCCGGGGAGCTGTTTTTT.

The chain combines TRBV29-1 with TRBJ2-5, with D perhaps TRBD1 (6 bases). Germline values: CDR1 SQVTM, CDR2 ANQGSEA. The CDR3 covers 13 residues. The CDR3 sequence is CRVRSGDRETQYF. CDR3 bases: TGCAGGGTGAGGTCAGGGGACCGGGAGACCCAGTACTTC. Variable domain in full (rest from reference TRBV29-1 and TRBJ2-5): SAVISQKPSRDICQRGTSLTIQCQVDSQVTMMFWYRQQPGQSLTLIATANQGSEATYESGFVIDKFPISRPNLTFSTLTVSNMSPEDSSIYLCRVRSGDRETQYFGPGTRLLVL.

This rearrangement joins TRBV4-3 to TRBJ2-5; no reliable D call. V lost 0 bases and J 6 bases, leaving 8 bases between the germline ends. The CDR3 covers 13 residues. Germline lookup yields CDR1 LGHNA and CDR2 YSLEER. The CDR3 here is CASSQDMTKTQYF. The CDR3 DNA reads TGCGCCAGCAGCCAAGATATGACAAAGACCCAGTACTTC.